A single T cell receptor beta chain is shown here with its context. Its cognate antigen is unknown. The data were obtained in a study of cytomegalovirus exposure and HLA in healthy donors. General observations from the study: A later analysis found most CMV-associated TCR beta chains apparently HLA-restricted.

This CDR3 is 15 amino acids long. With V trimmed by 1 base and J by 7 bases, 4 bases remained unmatched. Germline lookup yields CDR1 SGHAT and CDR2 FQDESV (reference sequence). This PCR relied on a set of 60 Vbeta primers and 13 Jbeta primers. Using immunoSEQ multiplex PCR, the repertoire was profiled, and TCRdb retains in-frame clones only, with some absent. The sample table sets out 40,000 or so clones. This receptor was obtained from a male donor in good health and CMV-seronegative. What was sequenced was PBMCs. The chain recombines TRBV11-1 with TRBJ1-6; 7 bases are shared with TRBD1. CDR3 amino acids: CASSLVAGGNSPLHF. In DNA, the CDR3 is TGTGCCAGCAGCTTAGTCGCAGGGGGGAATTCACCCCTCCACTTT.